Shown below are 8 T cell receptor beta chains from a single sample sequenced in a study of T-cell memory formation after mild COVID-19. TCRdb analysed the 5' RACE reads with MiXCR anew, one entry per CDR3 protein. The profile covers 150,000 or so distinct CDR3 sequences, with about 23% appearing a single time and approximately 25% taken by the ten largest. Input material: PBMCs or a T cell subset sorted from them (not recorded which). The receptors stem from an adult woman who had mild COVID-19 (a few samples of this study predate the infection). Cell type and time point are not known.

The rearrangement links TRBV12-3 or TRBV12-4 to TRBJ2-3, with 7 bases that match TRBD1. J lost 6 bases, V lost 3 bases, and 3 bases had no gene match. This CDR3 region has 13 residues. In nucleotides, the CDR3 is TGTGCCAGCAGTTTGGCACAGGGGGATACGCAGTATTTT. This gives the protein CASSLAQGDTQYF.

This clonotype was counted a few times. This rearrangement joins TRBV29-1 to TRBJ2-3, with 8 bases aligning to TRBD1. Looked up from germline, CDR1 is SQVTM and CDR2 is ANQGSEA. J was trimmed by 2 bases and V by 0 bases; bases with no gene match: 4. This CDR3 region has 15 residues. The DNA of the CDR3 is TGCAGCGTTGAAGATTGGGACAGGACCACAGATACGCAGTATTTT. This encodes CSVEDWDRTTDTQYF.

This clonotype was picked up a small number of times. V is TRBV5-1 and J is TRBJ2-7, with 11 bases lining up with TRBD1. The V segment lost 0 bases and the J segment 3 bases; nucleotides outside the gene matches: 5. Looked up from germline, CDR1 is SGHRS and CDR2 is YFSETQ. This CDR3 spans 16 amino acids. The CDR3 reads CASSLGTGGLGYEQYF. The CDR3 coding sequence is TGCGCCAGCAGCTTGGGGACAGGGGGCTTAGGCTACGAGCAGTACTTC. Full variable domain (missing parts from reference TRBV5-1 and TRBJ2-7): KAGVTQTPRYLIKTRGQQVTLSCSPISGHRSVSWYQQTPGQGLQFLFEYFSETQRNKGNFPGRFSGRQFSNSRSEMNVSTLELGDSALYLCASSLGTGGLGYEQYFGPGTRLTVT.

This clonotype occurred a few times. J is TRBJ1-6 and V is TRBV20-1; D not resolved. This CDR3 is built from 14 residues. Germline V gene data show CDR1 as DFQATT and CDR2 as SNEGSKA (reference sequence). V was pared by 6 bases and J by 0 bases, with 9 bases between. The CDR3 DNA follows: TGCAGTGCCTCCGAAAGCTCCTATAATTCACCCCTCCACTTT. Translated: CSASESSYNSPLHF.

This clonotype has ten or more counts. A junction boundary mismatches the germline segment, possibly from a read error. The chain employs TRBV4-1 and TRBJ2-1, with TRBD2 matching over 15 bases. The CDR3 sequence is 16 residues long. CDR1 and CDR2 from the germline V gene are MGHRA and YSYEKL. The CDR3 reads CASSLRTSGRADEQFF. The DNA for the CDR3 is TGCGCCAGCAGCTTACGGACTAGCGGGAGGGCTGATGAACAGTTCTTC.

The CDR3 DNA sequence: TGTGCCAGTAGTATAACTCCGTCCGGGGAGCTGTTTTTT. Translated, it gives CASSITPSGELFF. This sequence joins TRBV19 and TRBJ2-2; D remains unclear. CDR1 LNHDA and CDR2 SQIVND come from the germline V gene (reference sequence). V shed 2 bases and J shed 6 bases, with 7 bases lying between them. This CDR3 is built from 13 residues.

This clonotype was seen a few times. V is TRBV4-1 and J is TRBJ1-6; the D gene is possibly TRBD1 (5 bases). V was cut by 0 bases and J by 5 bases, with 8 bases left in between. CDR3 length: 15 residues. Germline CDR1 MGHRA, CDR2 YSYEKL. The CDR3 DNA is TGCGCCAGCAGCCAAGATGAGGGGAATAATTCACCCCTCCACTTT. It codes for CASSQDEGNNSPLHF.

This clonotype was counted only a few times. The chain has TRBV9 and TRBJ2-2; tentative D call: TRBD1 (6 bases). V lost 1 base and J lost 4, with 11 bases in between. The CDR3 is made up of 15 amino acids. The germline CDR1 and CDR2 sequences are SGDLS and YYNGEE. The CDR3 nucleotides read TGTGCCAGCAGCGTATTACAGGGTCTCACCGGGGAGCTGTTTTTT. Protein product: CASSVLQGLTGELFF.